A single sample is the source of the 25 T cell receptor beta chains below, sequenced in a study of OX40 agonist ivuxolimab in advanced cancers. Assay: immunoSEQ multiplex PCR; the TCRdb copy retains only in-frame clones and omits some. The table has roughly 120,000 clones, around 92% seen once. The sample here was CD4+ or CD8+ T cells sorted from blood, taken in a trial of the OX40 agonist ivuxolimab. These receptors originate from an adult with an advanced solid tumor such as melanoma, head and neck, liver or kidney cancer.

This clone was found a few times. The V gene is TRBV18, the J gene TRBJ2-7, with D perhaps matching TRBD2 (5 bases). Per the germline V gene, CDR1 is KGHSH and CDR2 is LQKENI. The CDR3 contains 14 residues. The V gene lost 6 bases and the J gene lost 2 bases, with 14 bases spanning the gap. CDR3 sequence (DNA): TGTGCCAGCTCCCTGCCGGGAAGGGCCTACGAGCAGTACTTC. Protein: CASSLPGRAYEQYF.

The chain employs TRBV7-3 and TRBJ2-1; 7 bases align to TRBD2. The CDR3 extends over 15 amino acids. Germline V lookup: CDR1 SGHTA, CDR2 FQGTGA. V trimming: 5 bases; J trimming: 3 bases; junction bases outside the gene matches: 7. The CDR3 bases are TGTGCCAGCAGCCCAGGGAGGGGCAGCTACAATGAGCAGTTCTTC. Amino acid sequence: CASSPGRGSYNEQFF.

This chain connects TRBV5-1 to TRBJ2-5, with 8 nucleotides matching TRBD2. V was pared by 4 bases and J by 3 bases, with 5 bases of the junction left unmatched. The length of the CDR3 is 14 residues. Germline V lookup: CDR1 SGHRS, CDR2 YFSETQ. In DNA form, the CDR3 reads TGCGCCAGCAGCCCCGGGGGGGGGAAAGAGACCCAGTACTTC. This gives the protein CASSPGGGKETQYF.

This rearrangement joins TRBV28 to TRBJ2-7; 13 positions match TRBD2. V dropped 4 bases and J dropped 2; count of bases not matched to a gene: 14. Germline CDR1 reads MDHEN; CDR2 reads SYDVKM. The CDR3 sequence is 19 residues long. CDR3 in amino acids: CASSSPGLAGLSATYEQYF. CDR3 nucleotide sequence: TGTGCCAGCAGTTCCCCGGGACTAGCGGGACTATCCGCCACCTACGAGCAGTACTTC. Full variable domain (outside the CDR3, taken from reference TRBV28 and TRBJ2-7): DVKVTQSSRYLVKRTGEKVFLECVQDMDHENMFWYRQDPGLGLRLIYFSYDVKMKEKGDIPEGYSVSREKKERFSLILESASTNQTSMYLCASSSPGLAGLSATYEQYFGPGTRLTVT.

The chain employs TRBV12-5 and TRBJ2-6; tentative D call: TRBD2 (6 bases). Germline CDR1 is LGHNT and CDR2 is FRNRAP. The germline V and J ends were trimmed by 5 bases and 2 bases, with 13 bases remaining between them. The CDR3 is made up of 16 amino acids. DNA for the CDR3: TGTGCTAGTGGTGACCCGGGGGAAACTGGGGCCAACGTCCTGACTTTC. Residues: CASGDPGETGANVLTF.

The rearrangement joins TRBV27 to TRBJ1-4, with a weak D call TRBD1 (6 bases). The CDR3 is made up of 15 amino acids. Germline V gene lookup returns CDR1 MNHEY and CDR2 SMNVEV (reference sequence). V gave up 5 bases and J gave up 5 bases, with 15 bases separating them. The CDR3 bases are TGTGCCAGCAGTACTCTGGACAGCAGGAATGAAAAACTGTTTTTT. This translates into CASSTLDSRNEKLFF.

The V gene is TRBV5-1, the J gene TRBJ2-3; possibly TRBD1 for D (5 bases). Germline values: CDR1 SGHRS, CDR2 YFSETQ. The ends were cut back, 0 bases at V and 4 bases at J, with 12 bases in the middle. This CDR3 has 15 residues. CDR3: CASSLEGIGADTQYF. CDR3 coding DNA: TGCGCCAGCAGCTTGGAGGGAATAGGGGCAGATACGCAGTATTTT.

The rearrangement uses TRBV21-1 and TRBJ1-2. TRBV21-1 constitutes a pseudogene. The CDR3 is made up of 14 amino acids. The CDR3 spells CASSKGWVGYGYTF. DNA of the CDR3: TGTGCCAGCAGCAAAGGGTGGGTGGGCTATGGCTACACCTTC.

This chain uses TRBV5-8 with TRBJ2-2, with TRBD1 identical over 8 bases. The V gene's germline CDR1 is SGHTS and CDR2 YDEGEE. This CDR3 has 15 amino acids. V shed 4 bases and J 2 bases; nucleotides not matched to a gene: 4. The CDR3 bases are TGTGCCAGCAGCCGGGACAGGTATAACACCGGGGAGCTGTTTTTT. Protein: CASSRDRYNTGELFF. The full variable domain, its missing parts supplied by reference TRBV5-8 and TRBJ2-2, is EAGVTQSPTHLIKTRGQQATLRCSPISGHTSVYWYQQALGLGLQFLLWYDEGEERNRGNFPPRFSGRQFPNYSSELNVNALELEDSALYLCASSRDRYNTGELFFGEGSRLTVL.

This chain joins TRBV5-6 and TRBJ1-5; TRBD1 aligns across 7 bases. The V and J ends lost 0 bases and 2 bases, in that order; junction bases with no gene match: 2. The CDR3 loop spans 15 amino acids. CDR1 is SGHDT and CDR2 is YYEEEE in the germline V gene. The CDR3 loop reads CASSLDRGGNQPQHF. The CDR3 coding sequence is TGTGCCAGCAGCTTGGACAGGGGAGGCAATCAGCCCCAGCATTTT.

This chain connects TRBV6-6 to TRBJ2-1, with D maybe TRBD2 (6 bases). CDR1 and CDR2 (germline): MNHNY, SVGAGI (reference sequence). The CDR3 extends over 14 amino acids. The V end lost 2 bases, the J end lost 7 bases, and 12 bases lay between the germline ends. The CDR3 spells CASSYRDGGNEQFF. The CDR3 region has the DNA TGTGCCAGCAGTTACAGGGACGGGGGTAATGAGCAGTTCTTC.

The chain's CDR3 is CASPPGTSGVMNEQFF. The CDR3 DNA follows: TGTGCCAGCCCCCCCGGGACTAGCGGGGTAATGAATGAGCAGTTCTTC. The chain employs TRBV28 and TRBJ2-1, with 13 nucleotides matching TRBD2. Germline CDR1 and CDR2: MDHEN and SYDVKM. This CDR3 is 16 amino acids long. V was clipped by 8 bases and J by 7 bases; unmatched bases: 11.

This clone was detected only once. The V call is TRBV10-2, the J call TRBJ2-1; TRBD2 is a possible D gene (5 bases). The CDR3 has 14 residues. CDR1 and CDR2 (germline): WSHSY, SAAADI. V lost 7 bases and J 4 bases, leaving 14 bases between the germline ends. The CDR3 is CASKAENVYNEQFF. CDR3 coding DNA: TGCGCCAGCAAAGCGGAGAATGTATACAATGAGCAGTTCTTC.

V is TRBV19 and J is TRBJ2-3; the D is unclear. Germline CDR1 LNHDA, CDR2 SQIVND (reference sequence). This CDR3 spans 14 amino acids. V gave up 10 bases and J gave up 1 base, with 15 bases separating them. CDR3 residues: CATKFGAGTDTQYF. CDR3 sequence (DNA): TGTGCCACCAAATTTGGCGCAGGCACAGATACGCAGTATTTT.

The chain's CDR3 is CASSPEWRTEAFF. In DNA form, the CDR3 reads TGTGCCAGCAGCCCGGAATGGCGGACTGAAGCTTTCTTT. V usage is TRBV11-2 and J usage is TRBJ1-1; D is ambiguous. CDR3 length: 13 amino acids. Germline assignment: CDR1 SGHAT and CDR2 FQNNGV. Trimming pared 5 bases from V and 5 bases from J, leaving 12 bases between. The complete variable domain, with remaining parts taken from reference TRBV11-2 and TRBJ1-1, reads EAGVAQSPRYKIIEKRQSVAFWCNPISGHATLYWYQQILGQGPKLLIQFQNNGVVDDSQLPKDRFSAERLKGVDSTLKIQPAKLEDSAVYLCASSPEWRTEAFFGQGTRLTVV.

The rearrangement joins TRBV28 to TRBJ1-5, with 12 bases fitting TRBD1. The germline V gene has CDR1 MDHEN and CDR2 SYDVKM. V shed 6 bases, J shed 3 bases, and the junction held 3 bases outside the gene matches. The CDR3 consists of 15 residues. CDR3 sequence: CASRGTGGDNQPQHF. In nucleotides, the CDR3 is TGTGCCAGCAGGGGGACAGGGGGCGACAATCAGCCCCAGCATTTT.

The chain couples TRBV6-1 to TRBJ1-3, with 7 bases that match TRBD1. Germline-derived CDR1 and CDR2 are MNHNS and SASEGT. This CDR3 is built from 13 residues. The V segment lost 8 bases and the J segment 5 bases; nucleotides outside the gene matches: 6. The CDR3, as DNA: TGTGCCAGCTCTCCAGGGGGTAGAAACACCATATATTTT. It encodes CASSPGGRNTIYF.

The V call is TRBV2, the J call TRBJ1-5; 7 bases agree with TRBD1. The germline V gene has CDR1 SNHLY and CDR2 FYNNEI. CDR3 length: 16 amino acids. Trimming cost V 9 bases and J 0 bases; bases outside gene matches: 11. CDR3 sequence (DNA): TGTGCCAGTAAGACTAACAGGGGCGCTAGCAATCAGCCCCAGCATTTT. Residues: CASKTNRGASNQPQHF.

The genes are TRBV5-5 and TRBJ1-5; D is undetermined. The germline V and J ends were trimmed by 1 base and 8 bases, with 13 bases remaining between them. The CDR3 length is 14 residues. Germline loops: CDR1 SGHKS, CDR2 YYEKEE (reference sequence). The CDR3 DNA follows: TGTGCCAGCAGCTTGCGGGAGGGTTCGGAGCCCCAGCATTTT. Protein product: CASSLREGSEPQHF.

The rearrangement links TRBV27 to TRBJ1-2; D not certain. The CDR3 has 15 amino acids. Germline V gene data show CDR1 as MNHEY and CDR2 as SMNVEV (reference sequence). Trimming cost V 2 bases and J 5 bases, with 15 bases left between them. CDR3 coding DNA: TGTGCCAGCAGTTTAAATCTGGACCCGGCGTATGGCTACACCTTC. Encoded protein: CASSLNLDPAYGYTF.

J is TRBJ2-3 and V is TRBV12-5; TRBD1 or TRBD2 may be the D gene (5 bases each). Between the trimmed V and J ends, which lost 2 bases and 4 bases, there was a span of 7 bases. This CDR3 spans 13 amino acids. Germline lookup yields CDR1 LGHNT and CDR2 FRNRAP. DNA for the CDR3: TGTGCTAGTGGTTTGCAGGGAGCAGATACGCAGTATTTT. Translating it yields CASGLQGADTQYF.

The sample holds one count of this clone. The chain has TRBV4-1 and TRBJ2-5; 8 bases line up with TRBD2. CDR1 and CDR2 from the germline V gene are MGHRA and YSYEKL. V lost 1 base to trimming and J lost 3 bases; unmatched junction nucleotides: 7. The length of the CDR3 is 16 residues. The CDR3: CASSQVGAGGEETQYF. As DNA, the CDR3 is TGCGCCAGCAGCCAAGTCGGGGCGGGAGGTGAAGAGACCCAGTACTTC.

The CDR3 protein is CASSVGTDEQYF. Written as DNA, the CDR3 is TGTGCCAGCAGCGTGGGGACCGACGAGCAGTACTTC. The chain is built from TRBV7-3 and TRBJ2-7, with D tentatively TRBD1 or TRBD2 (5 bases each). Trimming stripped 5 bases from V and 5 bases from J, with 10 bases between. CDR1 is SGHTA, CDR2 FQGTGA, per germline. The CDR3 runs to 12 residues.

This clone was observed a single time. The chain uses TRBV10-3 and TRBJ1-1; D is possibly TRBD1 (6 bases). The CDR3 length is 15 residues. CDR1 and CDR2 (germline): ENHRY, SYGVKD. The V gene lost 2 bases and the J gene lost 0 bases, with 10 bases spanning the gap. The CDR3, as DNA: TGTGCCATCAGTGAGACCGACAGGATGAACACTGAAGCTTTCTTT. Translation gives CAISETDRMNTEAFF.

The chain recombines TRBV23-1 with TRBJ2-1; D is possibly TRBD2 (7 bases). TRBV23-1 is noted as an ORF with a role that remains uncertain. This CDR3 is built from 14 residues. V lost 4 bases and J lost 6, with 13 bases in between. CDR3 bases: TGCGCCAGCAGTCGAAGGCGGGGGCCCAATGAGCAGTTCTTC. It translates to CASSRRRGPNEQFF.